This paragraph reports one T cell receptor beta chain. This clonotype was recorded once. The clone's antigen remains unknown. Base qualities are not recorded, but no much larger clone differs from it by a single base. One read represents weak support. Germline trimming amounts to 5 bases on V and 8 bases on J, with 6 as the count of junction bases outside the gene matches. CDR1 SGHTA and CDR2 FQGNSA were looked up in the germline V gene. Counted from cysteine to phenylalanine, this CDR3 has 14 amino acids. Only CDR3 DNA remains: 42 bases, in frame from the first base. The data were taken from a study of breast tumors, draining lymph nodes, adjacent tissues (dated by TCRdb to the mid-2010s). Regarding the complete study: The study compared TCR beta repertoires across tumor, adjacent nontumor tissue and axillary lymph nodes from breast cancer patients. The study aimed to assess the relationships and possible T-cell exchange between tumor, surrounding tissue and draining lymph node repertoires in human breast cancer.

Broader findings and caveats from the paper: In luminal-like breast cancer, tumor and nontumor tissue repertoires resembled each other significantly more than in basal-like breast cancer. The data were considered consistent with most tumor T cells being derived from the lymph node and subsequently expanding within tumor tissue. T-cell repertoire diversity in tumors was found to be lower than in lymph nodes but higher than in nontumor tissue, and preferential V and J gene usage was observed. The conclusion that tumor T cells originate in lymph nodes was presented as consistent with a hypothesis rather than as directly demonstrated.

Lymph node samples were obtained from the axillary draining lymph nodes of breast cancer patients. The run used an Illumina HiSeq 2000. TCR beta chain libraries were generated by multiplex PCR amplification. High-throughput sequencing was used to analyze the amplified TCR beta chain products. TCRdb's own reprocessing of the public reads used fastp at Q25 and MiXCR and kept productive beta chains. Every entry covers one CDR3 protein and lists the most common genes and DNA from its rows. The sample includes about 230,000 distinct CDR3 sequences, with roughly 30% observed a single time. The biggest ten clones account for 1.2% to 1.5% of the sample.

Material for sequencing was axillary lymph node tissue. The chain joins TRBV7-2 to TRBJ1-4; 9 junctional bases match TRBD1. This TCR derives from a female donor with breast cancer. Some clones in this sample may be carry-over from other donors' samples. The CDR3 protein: CASSLTGTGEKLFF. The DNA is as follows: TGTGCCAGCAGCCTTACCGGGACAGGGGAAAAACTGTTTTTT.